The clone carrying this TCR beta chain was observed a few times. As yet, its antigen is unknown. This specimen belongs to a study of T cells after yellow fever vaccination. On the study more broadly: Libraries from low-cell-number fractions were prepared with the SMART-Seq v4 Ultra Low Input RNA kit.

The CDR3 runs to 15 residues. Per germline, CDR1 MNHNS and CDR2 SASEGT. V gave up 6 bases and J gave up 0 bases, with 12 bases separating them. The study, taken as a whole, reports: Post-booster repertoires again held most primary-vaccination clones (approximately 96% CD4, approximately 90% CD8). A small proportion of clonotypes was detected in both the CD4 and CD8 compartments.

Template switching by 5'RACE produced TCR cDNA, adding a universal primer site and UMIs. TCRdb analysed the 5' RACE reads with MiXCR anew, one entry per CDR3 protein. The data show approximately 610,000 distinct CDR3 sequences, about 15% seen once. The chain employs TRBV6-1 and TRBJ1-3; no clear D. Sample: PBMCs, taken 4 to 5 days after the first yellow fever vaccination. This receptor was obtained from a man aged 18 to 30 who received the YFV17D yellow fever vaccine. CDR3 nucleotides: TGTGCCAGCAGCCAGCAAGGTCTCTCTGGAAACACCATATATTTT. It codes for CASSQQGLSGNTIYF.